Shown below are 14 T cell receptor beta chains from a single sample sequenced in a study of shared clonotypes between healthy human individuals. Sequenced by immunoSEQ multiplex PCR; TCRdb stores in-frame clones only, minus some. The sample yields millions of clones, more than 80% seen once. Material for sequencing was naive CD4+ T cells sorted from blood. The subset: CD45RA+ positively selected. Receptors originate from a man aged 18 to 29 in good health.

In this sample, this clone turned up a few times. This sample includes further DNA sequences coding for the same CDR3. This rearrangement joins TRBV20-1 to TRBJ1-1; unclear D gene. The CDR3 consists of 11 residues. V lost 3 bases and J lost 1, with 3 bases in between. Germline V gene sequence: CDR1 DFQATT, CDR2 SNEGSKA (reference sequence). The CDR3: CSASTNTEAFF. DNA for the CDR3: TGCAGTGCTAGTACGAACACTGAAGCTTTCTTT.

The chain uses TRBV6-5 and TRBJ2-7; 10 bases map to TRBD2. The trim removed 2 bases at V and 5 bases at J, leaving 6 bases unmatched. CDR1 is MNHEY, CDR2 SVGAGI, per germline. The CDR3 has 15 amino acids. CDR3 loop: CASSYASGSFNEQYF. CDR3 nucleotide sequence: TGTGCCAGCAGTTACGCTAGCGGGAGTTTCAACGAGCAGTACTTC.

Turning to this clone: The same CDR3 also results from other DNA sequences found in this sample. The gene calls are TRBV15 and TRBJ2-7; D is undetermined. The germline V gene has CDR1 LNHNV and CDR2 YYDKDF (reference sequence). Deletions cut 0 bases from V and 3 bases from J, with 6 bases between. The CDR3 is made up of 13 amino acids. The CDR3 region is CATSRDLGYEQYF. The CDR3 DNA follows: TGTGCCACCAGCAGAGATTTGGGCTACGAGCAGTACTTC.

The chain recombines TRBV5-1 with TRBJ2-3; 8 bases fit TRBD2. Germline trimming cut 1 base from V and 4 bases from J; bases unmatched to any gene: 5. CDR1 and CDR2 (germline): SGHRS, YFSETQ. This CDR3 is 15 amino acids long. DNA of the CDR3: TGCGCCAGCAGCTTGTACCGGACTAGCCCAGATACGCAGTATTTT. This sequence encodes CASSLYRTSPDTQYF.

The chain recombines TRBV25-1 with TRBJ2-5; D gene uncertain. Trimming took off 0 bases at V and 5 bases at J, with 10 bases between the two ends. The V gene's germline CDR1 is MGHDK and CDR2 SYGVNS. The CDR3 runs to 14 residues. The CDR3 reads CASSEYKGRETQYF. DNA for the CDR3: TGTGCCAGCAGTGAATATAAGGGTCGGGAGACCCAGTACTTC.

This chain links TRBV5-1 with TRBJ2-5; the match to TRBD2 covers 7 bases. The CDR3 covers 14 residues. The V gene end was trimmed by 3 bases and the J gene end by 3 bases; junction bases not matched to a gene: 5. The germline V gene encodes CDR1 SGHRS and CDR2 YFSETQ. The CDR3 reads CASSSEGGKETQYF. In DNA form, the CDR3 reads TGCGCCAGCAGCTCGGAGGGAGGGAAAGAGACCCAGTACTTC.

Turning to this clone: Other DNA sequences of this sample code for an identical CDR3. V gene TRBV5-1 combines with J gene TRBJ1-1; D possibly corresponds to TRBD1 (6 bases). CDR3 length: 14 amino acids. Between the trimmed V and J ends, which lost 3 bases and 1 base, there was a span of 10 bases. Germline values: CDR1 SGHRS, CDR2 YFSETQ. DNA of the CDR3: TGCGCCAGCAGCTCGGGACATCCGAACACTGAAGCTTTCTTT. Translation: CASSSGHPNTEAFF.

In regard to this clone: Different DNA sequences within this sample yield the same CDR3. The CDR3 DNA reads TGTGCCAGCAGTGAGGGACTAGCGGGAGGTTACGAGCAGTACTTC. Its protein is CASSEGLAGGYEQYF. The V and J genes are TRBV2 and TRBJ2-7, with 15 positions matching TRBD2. The J segment lost 4 bases and the V segment lost 3 bases, leaving 1 base of the junction unmatched. The length of the CDR3 is 15 residues. CDR1 is SNHLY, CDR2 FYNNEI, per germline.

The chain has TRBV6-1 and TRBJ1-2, with a possible D match to TRBD1 (5 bases). Germline V gene lookup returns CDR1 MNHNS and CDR2 SASEGT. The length of the CDR3 is 13 residues. V was shortened by 0 bases and J by 8 bases, with 10 bases between the two germline ends. This CDR3 is CASSEAVRGGYTF. The DNA for the CDR3 is TGTGCCAGCAGTGAAGCGGTGCGGGGGGGCTACACCTTC.

The rearrangement links TRBV5-1 to TRBJ1-3; 8 bases map to TRBD1. The CDR3 consists of 16 residues. With 4 bases clipped from V and 2 bases from J, the junction kept 8 bases outside the gene matches. Germline values: CDR1 SGHRS, CDR2 YFSETQ. The CDR3 region has the DNA TGCGCCAGCAGCCGCGACAGGGGCAAGGCTGGAAACACCATATATTTT. Translation gives CASSRDRGKAGNTIYF.

This chain uses TRBV2 with TRBJ2-7; D remains ambiguous. The germline V and J ends were trimmed by 0 bases and 6 bases, with 12 bases remaining between them. The CDR3 totals 14 residues. CDR1 is SNHLY, CDR2 FYNNEI, per germline. The CDR3 sequence: CASSEALRQSEQYF. Here the CDR3 DNA reads TGTGCCAGCAGTGAAGCGCTTAGGCAATCCGAGCAGTACTTC.

The chain recombines TRBV6-1 with TRBJ2-7; the match to TRBD1 covers 7 bases. V lost 3 bases to trimming and J lost 3 bases; unmatched junction nucleotides: 8. Looked up from germline, CDR1 is MNHNS and CDR2 is SASEGT. The CDR3 contains 15 residues. The DNA of the CDR3 is TGTGCCAGCAGTGACCAACCGGGACAGTACTACGAGCAGTACTTC. Translation: CASSDQPGQYYEQYF.

The chain combines TRBV7-9 with TRBJ1-1; a possible D gene is TRBD1 (5 bases). Germline CDR1 SEHNR, CDR2 FQNEAQ (reference sequence). CDR3 size: 17 residues. The ends were cut back, 1 base at V and 5 bases at J, with 20 bases in the middle. The CDR3, as DNA: TGTGCCAGCAGCTTAGGTCTCGGGGGAGGGGTGAGGACTGAAGCTTTCTTT. It yields the protein CASSLGLGGGVRTEAFF.

V and J are TRBV6-1 and TRBJ2-5; possible D gene TRBD2, 5 bases. The CDR3 consists of 14 residues. CDR1 is MNHNS and CDR2 is SASEGT in the germline V gene. Trimming left V 6 bases short and J 2 bases short, with 13 bases between. The CDR3 nucleotides read TGTGCCAGCAGCGACGACTACCAGCAAGAGACCCAGTACTTC. It encodes CASSDDYQQETQYF.